This T cell receptor (beta chain) was recorded in a study of response to subunit inactivated influenza vaccine. The study, taken as a whole, reports: Authors suggested each seasonal influenza vaccination recruits few new T cells.

A word on this clonotype: Its antigen is still unknown.

TCRdb reanalysed the RT-PCR reads using MiXCR and keeps one entry per CDR3 protein. The table includes 630,000 or so distinct CDR3 sequences, around a sixth detected once. Germline lookup yields CDR1 LGHNA and CDR2 YSLEER. This CDR3 has 14 amino acids. The V end lost 1 base, the J end lost 3 bases, and 10 bases lay between the germline ends. This chain connects TRBV4-3 to TRBJ2-7; D ambiguous. The receptor was derived from a man in his fifties or sixties who received an inactivated influenza vaccine. Here the sequenced sample was PBMCs from blood, taken about 13 days after vaccination. As DNA, the CDR3 is TGCGCCAGCAGCCAAGGGTCCGTGGGCTACGAGCAGTACTTC. The encoded protein is CASSQGSVGYEQYF.